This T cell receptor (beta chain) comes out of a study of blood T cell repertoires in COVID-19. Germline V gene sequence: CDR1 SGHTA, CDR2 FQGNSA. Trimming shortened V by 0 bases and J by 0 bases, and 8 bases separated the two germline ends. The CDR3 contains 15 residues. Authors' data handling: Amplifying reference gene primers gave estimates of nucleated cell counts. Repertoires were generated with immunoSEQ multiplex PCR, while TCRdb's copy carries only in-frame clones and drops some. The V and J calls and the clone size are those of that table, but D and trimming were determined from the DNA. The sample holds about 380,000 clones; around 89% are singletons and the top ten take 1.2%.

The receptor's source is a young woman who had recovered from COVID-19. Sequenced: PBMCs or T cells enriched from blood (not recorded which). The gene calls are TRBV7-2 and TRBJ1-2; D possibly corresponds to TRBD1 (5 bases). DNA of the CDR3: TGTGCCAGCAGCTTAGCGGCAGGGACTAACTATGGCTACACCTTC. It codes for CASSLAAGTNYGYTF.